This T cell receptor (beta chain) was identified in a study of neurological immune-mediated disorders. This clonotype occurred many times. Looked up from germline, CDR1 is LGHNA and CDR2 is YNFKEQ. CDR3 length equals 14 residues. Trimming stripped 4 bases from V and 10 bases from J, with 19 bases between. TCRdb fed the 5' RACE reads into MiXCR, producing one record per CDR3 protein. The sample yields about 48,000 distinct CDR3 sequences, about a quarter seen once. The chain couples TRBV4-2 to TRBJ1-1, with D maybe TRBD1 (6 bases). Material: PBMCs. This TCR came from a woman in her 70s in good health. The DNA of the CDR3 is TGTGCCAGCAGCCTAACGGGGGGGGCCCACGGAGCTTTCTTT. Translating gives CASSLTGGAHGAFF.